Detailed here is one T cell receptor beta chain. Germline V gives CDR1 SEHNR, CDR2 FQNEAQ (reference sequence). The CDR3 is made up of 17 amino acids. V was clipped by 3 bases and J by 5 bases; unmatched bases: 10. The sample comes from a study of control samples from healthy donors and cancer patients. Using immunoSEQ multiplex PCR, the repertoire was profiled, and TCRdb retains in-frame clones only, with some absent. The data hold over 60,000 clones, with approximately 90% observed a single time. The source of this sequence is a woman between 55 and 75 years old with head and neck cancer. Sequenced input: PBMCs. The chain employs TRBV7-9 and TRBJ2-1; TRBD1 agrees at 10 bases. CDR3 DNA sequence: TGTGCCAGCAGCTTGACAGGGGGCCTTGCTTATGACAATGAGCAGTTCTTC. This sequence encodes CASSLTGGLAYDNEQFF. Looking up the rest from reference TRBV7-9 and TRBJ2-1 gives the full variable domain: DTGVSQNPRHKITKRGQNVTFRCDPISEHNRLYWYRQTLGQGPEFLTYFQNEAQLEKSRLLSDRFSAERPKGSFSTLEIQRTEQGDSAMYLCASSLTGGLAYDNEQFFGPGTRLTVL.